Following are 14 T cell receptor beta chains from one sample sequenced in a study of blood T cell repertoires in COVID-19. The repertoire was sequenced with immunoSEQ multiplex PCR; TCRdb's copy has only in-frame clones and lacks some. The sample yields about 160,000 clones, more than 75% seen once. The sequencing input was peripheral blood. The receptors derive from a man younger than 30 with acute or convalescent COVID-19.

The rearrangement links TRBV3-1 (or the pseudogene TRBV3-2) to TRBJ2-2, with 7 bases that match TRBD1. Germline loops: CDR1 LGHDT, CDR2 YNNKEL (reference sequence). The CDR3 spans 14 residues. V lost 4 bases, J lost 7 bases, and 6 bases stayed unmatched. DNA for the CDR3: TGTGCCAGCAGCCCTGAGGGGGCGAGCGGGGAGCTGTTTTTT. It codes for CASSPEGASGELFF.

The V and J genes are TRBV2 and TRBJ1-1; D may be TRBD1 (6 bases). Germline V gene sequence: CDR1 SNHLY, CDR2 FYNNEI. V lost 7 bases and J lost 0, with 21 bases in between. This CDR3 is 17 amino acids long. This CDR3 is CASTPVWQGRMNTEAFF. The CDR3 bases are TGTGCCAGCACTCCGGTCTGGCAGGGGCGGATGAACACTGAAGCTTTCTTT.

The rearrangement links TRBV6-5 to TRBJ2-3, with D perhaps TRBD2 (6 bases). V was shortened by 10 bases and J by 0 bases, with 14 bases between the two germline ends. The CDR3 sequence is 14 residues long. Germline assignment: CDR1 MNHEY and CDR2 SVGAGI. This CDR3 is CATKPAGSTDTQYF. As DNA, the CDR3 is TGTGCCACTAAACCGGCGGGGAGCACAGATACGCAGTATTTT.

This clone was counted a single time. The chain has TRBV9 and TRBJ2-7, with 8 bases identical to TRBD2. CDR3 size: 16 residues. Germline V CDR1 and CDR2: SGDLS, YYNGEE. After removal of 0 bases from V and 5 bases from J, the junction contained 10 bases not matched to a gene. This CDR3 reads CASSVESQRGRDEQYF. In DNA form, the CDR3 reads TGTGCCAGCAGCGTAGAGTCCCAGCGGGGGCGCGACGAGCAGTACTTC. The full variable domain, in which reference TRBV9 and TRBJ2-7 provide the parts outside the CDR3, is DSGVTQTPKHLITATGQRVTLRCSPRSGDLSVYWYQQSLDQGLQFLIQYYNGEERAKGNILERFSAQQFPDLHSELNLSSLELGDSALYFCASSVESQRGRDEQYFGPGTRLTVT.

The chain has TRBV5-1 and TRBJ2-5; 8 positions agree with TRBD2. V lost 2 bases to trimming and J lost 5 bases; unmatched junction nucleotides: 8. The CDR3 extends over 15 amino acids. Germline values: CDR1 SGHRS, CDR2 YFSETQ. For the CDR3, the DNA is TGCGCCAGCAGCTTCGGGACTAGGGGGTCCGAGACCCAGTACTTC. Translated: CASSFGTRGSETQYF. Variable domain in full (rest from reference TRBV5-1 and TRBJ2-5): KAGVTQTPRYLIKTRGQQVTLSCSPISGHRSVSWYQQTPGQGLQFLFEYFSETQRNKGNFPGRFSGRQFSNSRSEMNVSTLELGDSALYLCASSFGTRGSETQYFGPGTRLLVL.

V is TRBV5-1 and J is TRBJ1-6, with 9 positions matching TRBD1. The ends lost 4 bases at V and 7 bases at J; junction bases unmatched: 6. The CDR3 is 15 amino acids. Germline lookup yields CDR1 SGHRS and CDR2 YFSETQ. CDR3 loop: CASSGTGTGNSPLHF. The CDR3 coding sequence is TGCGCCAGCAGCGGAACCGGGACAGGGAATTCACCCCTCCACTTT.

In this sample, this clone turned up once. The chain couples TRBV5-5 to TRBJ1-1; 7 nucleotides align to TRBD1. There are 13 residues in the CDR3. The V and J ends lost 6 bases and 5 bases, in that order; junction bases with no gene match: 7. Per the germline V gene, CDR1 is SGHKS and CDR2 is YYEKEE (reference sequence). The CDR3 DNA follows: TGTGCCAGCACTCGAGGGGGCAGGACTGAAGCTTTCTTT. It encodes CASTRGGRTEAFF.

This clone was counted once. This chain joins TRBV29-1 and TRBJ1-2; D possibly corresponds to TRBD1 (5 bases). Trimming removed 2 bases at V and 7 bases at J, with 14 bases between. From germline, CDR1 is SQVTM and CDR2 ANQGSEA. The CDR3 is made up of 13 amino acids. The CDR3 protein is CSVESRQGGGYTF. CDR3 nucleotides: TGCAGCGTTGAATCCCGGCAGGGCGGTGGCTACACCTTC. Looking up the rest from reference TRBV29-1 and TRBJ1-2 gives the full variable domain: SAVISQKPSRDICQRGTSLTIQCQVDSQVTMMFWYRQQPGQSLTLIATANQGSEATYESGFVIDKFPISRPNLTFSTLTVSNMSPEDSSIYLCSVESRQGGGYTFGSGTRLTVV.

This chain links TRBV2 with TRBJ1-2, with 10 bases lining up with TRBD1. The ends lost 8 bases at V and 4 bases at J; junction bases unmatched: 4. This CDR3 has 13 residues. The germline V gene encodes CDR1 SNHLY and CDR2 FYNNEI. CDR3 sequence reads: CASPDRGLYGYTF. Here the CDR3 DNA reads TGTGCCAGCCCTGACAGGGGGCTCTATGGCTACACCTTC.

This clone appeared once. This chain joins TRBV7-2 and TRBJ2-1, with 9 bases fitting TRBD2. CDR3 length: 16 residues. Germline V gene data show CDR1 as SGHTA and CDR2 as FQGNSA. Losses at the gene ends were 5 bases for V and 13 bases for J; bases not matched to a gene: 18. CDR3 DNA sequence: TGTGCCAGCAGCCCGGGACTAGCTTTGACGGGGAGCTCCCAGTTCTTC. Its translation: CASSPGLALTGSSQFF.

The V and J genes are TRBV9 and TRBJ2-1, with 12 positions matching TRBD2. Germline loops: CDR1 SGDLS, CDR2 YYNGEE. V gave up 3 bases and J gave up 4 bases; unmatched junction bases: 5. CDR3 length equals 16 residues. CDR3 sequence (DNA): TGTGCCAGCAGCGGGTCCGGGACTAGCGGGTACAATGAGCAGTTCTTC. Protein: CASSGSGTSGYNEQFF.

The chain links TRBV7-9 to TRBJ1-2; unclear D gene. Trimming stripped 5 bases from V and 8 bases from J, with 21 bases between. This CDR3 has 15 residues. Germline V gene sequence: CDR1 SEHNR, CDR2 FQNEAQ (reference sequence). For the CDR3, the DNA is TGTGCCAGCAGCCCCGGCGGGGTGAAGGGATTAGGCTACACCTTC. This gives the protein CASSPGGVKGLGYTF.

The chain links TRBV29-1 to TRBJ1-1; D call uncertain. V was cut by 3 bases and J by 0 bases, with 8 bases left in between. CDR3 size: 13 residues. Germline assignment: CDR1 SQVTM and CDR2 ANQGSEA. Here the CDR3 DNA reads TGCAGCGTTGAGCCTTCGGTGAACACTGAAGCTTTCTTT. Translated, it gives CSVEPSVNTEAFF.

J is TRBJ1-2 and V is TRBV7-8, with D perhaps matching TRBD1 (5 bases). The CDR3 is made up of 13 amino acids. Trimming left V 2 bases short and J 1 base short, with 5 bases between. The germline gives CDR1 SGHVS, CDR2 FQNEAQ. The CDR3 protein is CASSLQGNYGYTF. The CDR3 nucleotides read TGTGCCAGCAGCTTACAGGGTAACTATGGCTACACCTTC.